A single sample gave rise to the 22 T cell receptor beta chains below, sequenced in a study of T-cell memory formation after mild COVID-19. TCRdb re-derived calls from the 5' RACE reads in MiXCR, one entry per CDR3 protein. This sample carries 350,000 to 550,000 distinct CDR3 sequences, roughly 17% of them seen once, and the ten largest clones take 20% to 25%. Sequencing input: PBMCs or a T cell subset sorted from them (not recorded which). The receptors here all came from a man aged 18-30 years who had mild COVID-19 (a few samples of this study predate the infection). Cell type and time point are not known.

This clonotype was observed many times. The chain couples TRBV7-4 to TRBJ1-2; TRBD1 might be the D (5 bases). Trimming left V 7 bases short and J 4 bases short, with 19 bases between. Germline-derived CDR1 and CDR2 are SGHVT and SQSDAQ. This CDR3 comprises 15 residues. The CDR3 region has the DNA TGTGCCAGCATCACCGGCGGGCAGGGCGGCTATGGCTACACCTTC. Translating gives CASITGGQGGYGYTF.

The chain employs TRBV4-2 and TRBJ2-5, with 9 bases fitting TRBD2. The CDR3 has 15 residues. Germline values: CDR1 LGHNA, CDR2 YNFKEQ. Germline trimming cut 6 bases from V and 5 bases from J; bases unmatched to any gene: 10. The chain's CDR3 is CASSPEAGGAETQYF. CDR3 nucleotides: TGTGCCAGCAGTCCTGAGGCGGGGGGGGCGGAGACCCAGTACTTC.

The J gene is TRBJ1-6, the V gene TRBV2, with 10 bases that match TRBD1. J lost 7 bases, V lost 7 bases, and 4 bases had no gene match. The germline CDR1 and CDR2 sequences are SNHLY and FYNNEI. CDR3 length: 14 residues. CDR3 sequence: CASNDRGRNSPLHF. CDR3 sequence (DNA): TGTGCCAGCAACGACAGGGGGCGGAATTCACCCCTCCACTTT.

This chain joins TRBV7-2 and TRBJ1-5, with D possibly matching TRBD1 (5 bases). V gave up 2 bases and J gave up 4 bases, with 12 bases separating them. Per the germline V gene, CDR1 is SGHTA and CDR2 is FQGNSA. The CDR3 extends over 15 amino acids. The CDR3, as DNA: TGTGCCAGCAGCTTAAGTCAGGGCCGGAATCAGCCCCAGCATTTT. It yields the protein CASSLSQGRNQPQHF.

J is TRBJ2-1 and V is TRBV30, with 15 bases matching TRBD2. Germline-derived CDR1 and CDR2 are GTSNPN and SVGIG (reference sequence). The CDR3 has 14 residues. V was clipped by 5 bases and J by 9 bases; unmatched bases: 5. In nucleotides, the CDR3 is TGTGCCTGGGGCGGGGGACTAGCGGGAGGTGAGCAGTTCTTC. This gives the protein CAWGGGLAGGEQFF.

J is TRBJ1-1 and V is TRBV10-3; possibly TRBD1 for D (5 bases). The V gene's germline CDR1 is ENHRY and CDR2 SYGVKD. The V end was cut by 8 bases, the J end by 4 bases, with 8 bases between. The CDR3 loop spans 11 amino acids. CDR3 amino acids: CAIQGPTEAFF. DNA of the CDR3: TGTGCCATCCAGGGACCCACTGAAGCTTTCTTT.

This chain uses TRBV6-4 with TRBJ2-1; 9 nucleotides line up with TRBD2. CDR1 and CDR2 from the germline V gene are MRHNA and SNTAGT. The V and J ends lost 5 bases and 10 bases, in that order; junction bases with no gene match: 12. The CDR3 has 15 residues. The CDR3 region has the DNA TGTGCCAGCAGTCGCAGAGCGGGGGGCTGGGAAGAGCAGTTCTTC. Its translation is CASSRRAGGWEEQFF.

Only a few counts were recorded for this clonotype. The CDR3 bases are TGTGCCAGCAGTACAGGGGCCTCTCAGCCCCAGCATTTT. Amino acids: CASSTGASQPQHF. The chain joins TRBV7-2 to TRBJ1-5; TRBD1 agrees at 7 bases. This CDR3 region has 13 residues. With V trimmed by 6 bases and J by 6 bases, 5 bases remained unmatched. Germline values: CDR1 SGHTA, CDR2 FQGNSA. The full variable domain, with the rest looked up from reference TRBV7-2 and TRBJ1-5, is GAGVSQSPSNKVTEKGKDVELRCDPISGHTALYWYRQSLGQGLEFLIYFQGNSAPDKSGLPSDRFSAERTGGSVSTLTIQRTQQEDSAVYLCASSTGASQPQHFGDGTRLSIL.

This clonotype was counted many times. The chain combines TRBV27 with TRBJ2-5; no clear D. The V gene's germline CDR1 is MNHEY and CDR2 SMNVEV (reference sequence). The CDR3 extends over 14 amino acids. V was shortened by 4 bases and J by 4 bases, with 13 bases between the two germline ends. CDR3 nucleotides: TGTGCCAGCAGTTCCCCGGCGAGCCTAGAGACCCAGTACTTC. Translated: CASSSPASLETQYF.

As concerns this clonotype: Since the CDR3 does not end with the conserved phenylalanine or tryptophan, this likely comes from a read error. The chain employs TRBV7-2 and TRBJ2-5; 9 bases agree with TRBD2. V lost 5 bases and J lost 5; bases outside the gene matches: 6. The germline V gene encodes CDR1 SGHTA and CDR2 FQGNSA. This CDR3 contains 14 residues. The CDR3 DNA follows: TGTGCCAGCAGCCCGGGACTAGCCTTTGAGACCCAGTACTTA. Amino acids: CASSPGLAFETQYL.

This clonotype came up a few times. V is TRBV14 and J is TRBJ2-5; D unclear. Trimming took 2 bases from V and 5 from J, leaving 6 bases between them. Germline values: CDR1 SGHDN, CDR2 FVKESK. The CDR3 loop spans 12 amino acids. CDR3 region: CASSQFGETQYF. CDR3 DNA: TGTGCCAGCAGCCAATTTGGGGAGACCCAGTACTTC.

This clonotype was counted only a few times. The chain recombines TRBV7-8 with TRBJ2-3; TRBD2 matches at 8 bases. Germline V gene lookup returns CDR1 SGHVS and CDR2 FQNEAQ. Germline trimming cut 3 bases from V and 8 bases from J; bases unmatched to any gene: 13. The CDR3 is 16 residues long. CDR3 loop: CASSLSGSGVVGTQYF. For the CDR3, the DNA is TGTGCCAGCAGCTTGTCGGGTAGCGGGGTTGTTGGTACGCAGTATTTT.

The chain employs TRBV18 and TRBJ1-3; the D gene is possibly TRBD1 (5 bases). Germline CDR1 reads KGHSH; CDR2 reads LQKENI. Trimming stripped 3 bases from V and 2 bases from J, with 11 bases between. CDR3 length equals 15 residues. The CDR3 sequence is CASSPPRGPGNTIYF. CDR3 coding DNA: TGTGCCAGCTCACCCCCGAGGGGCCCTGGAAACACCATATATTTT.

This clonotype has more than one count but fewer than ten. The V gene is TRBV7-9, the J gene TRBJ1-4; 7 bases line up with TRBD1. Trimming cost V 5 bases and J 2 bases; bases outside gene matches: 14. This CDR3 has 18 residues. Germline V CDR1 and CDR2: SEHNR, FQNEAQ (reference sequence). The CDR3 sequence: CASSPGGTGRTTNEKLFF. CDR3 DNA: TGTGCCAGCAGCCCAGGGGGGACTGGGAGGACGACTAATGAAAAACTGTTTTTT.

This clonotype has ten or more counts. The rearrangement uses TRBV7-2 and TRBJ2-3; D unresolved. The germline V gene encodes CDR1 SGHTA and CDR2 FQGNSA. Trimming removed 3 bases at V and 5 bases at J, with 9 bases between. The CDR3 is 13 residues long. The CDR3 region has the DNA TGTGCCAGCAGCTTCGACGGAATAGATACGCAGTATTTT. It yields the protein CASSFDGIDTQYF.

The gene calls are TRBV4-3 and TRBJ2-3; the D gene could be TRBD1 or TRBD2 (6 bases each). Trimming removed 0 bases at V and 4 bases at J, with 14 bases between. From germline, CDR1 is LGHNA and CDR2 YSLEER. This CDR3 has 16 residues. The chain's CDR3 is CASSQDLEGVADTQYF. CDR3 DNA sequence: TGCGCCAGCAGCCAAGATCTGGAGGGGGTAGCAGATACGCAGTATTTT.

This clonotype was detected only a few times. The CDR3 here is CAIAGHESGGFETQYF. The DNA for the CDR3 is TGTGCCATCGCCGGGCATGAGTCAGGAGGATTCGAGACCCAGTACTTC. The chain recombines TRBV7-2 with TRBJ2-5, with a possible D match to TRBD2 (5 bases). V shed 10 bases and J shed 5 bases, with 26 bases lying between them. CDR1 is SGHTA and CDR2 is FQGNSA in the germline V gene. This CDR3 spans 16 amino acids.

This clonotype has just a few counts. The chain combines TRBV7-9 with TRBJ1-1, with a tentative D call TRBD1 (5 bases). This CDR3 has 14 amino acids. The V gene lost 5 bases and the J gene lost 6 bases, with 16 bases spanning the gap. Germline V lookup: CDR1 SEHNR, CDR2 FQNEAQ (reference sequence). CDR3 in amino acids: CASSPPRGWSEAFF. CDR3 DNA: TGTGCCAGCAGCCCCCCCCGGGGGTGGTCTGAAGCTTTCTTT.

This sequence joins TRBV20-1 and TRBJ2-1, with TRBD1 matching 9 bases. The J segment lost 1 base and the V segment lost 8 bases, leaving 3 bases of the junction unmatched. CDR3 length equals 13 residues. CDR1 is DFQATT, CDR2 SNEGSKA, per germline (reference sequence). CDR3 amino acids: CSTGGRSYNEQFF. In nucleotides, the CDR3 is TGCAGTACAGGGGGCAGGTCCTACAATGAGCAGTTCTTC.

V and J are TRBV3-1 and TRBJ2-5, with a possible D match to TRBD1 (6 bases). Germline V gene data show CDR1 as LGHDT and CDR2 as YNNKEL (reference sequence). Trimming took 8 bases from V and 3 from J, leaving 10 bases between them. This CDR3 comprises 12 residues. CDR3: CASQTGKETQYF. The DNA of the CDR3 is TGTGCCAGCCAAACAGGGAAAGAGACCCAGTACTTC.

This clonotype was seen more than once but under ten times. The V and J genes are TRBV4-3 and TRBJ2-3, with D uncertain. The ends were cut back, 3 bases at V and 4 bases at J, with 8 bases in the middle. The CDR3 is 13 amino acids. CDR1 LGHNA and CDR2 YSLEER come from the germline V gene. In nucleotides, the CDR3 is TGCGCCAGCAGCCAGGAAGAGCCAGATACGCAGTATTTT. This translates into CASSQEEPDTQYF.

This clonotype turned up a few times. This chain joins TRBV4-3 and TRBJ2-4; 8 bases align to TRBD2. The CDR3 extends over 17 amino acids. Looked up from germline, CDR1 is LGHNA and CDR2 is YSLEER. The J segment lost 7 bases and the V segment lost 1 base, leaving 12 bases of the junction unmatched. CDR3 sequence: CASSQGAPGGVNNIQYF. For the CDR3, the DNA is TGCGCCAGCAGCCAAGGAGCCCCGGGGGGGGTTAATAACATTCAGTACTTC.